This TCR beta chain comes out of a study of blood T cell repertoires in COVID-19. Overall study: COVID-19 samples, acute and convalescent, were from the United States, Italy and Spain. Nucleic acid was either cDNA or gDNA, and it came from T cells, B-cell-depleted T cells, or PBMCs.

The protocol was immunoSEQ multiplex PCR, while the TCRdb copy is restricted to in-frame clones and leaves out a portion. The sample lists around 100,000 clones; approximately 85% were seen once. The receptor was derived from an older woman with COVID-19, enrolled during active disease. The specimen sequenced was peripheral blood.

CDR3 sequence: CSASIVYGYTF. In nucleotides, the CDR3 is TGCAGTGCTAGTATCGTCTATGGCTACACCTTC. The chain recombines TRBV20-1 with TRBJ1-2; no firm D call. Trimming pared 3 bases from V and 4 bases from J, leaving 6 bases between. Germline CDR1 and CDR2: DFQATT and SNEGSKA (reference sequence). CDR3 size: 11 residues.